A selection of T cell receptor beta chains follows, all from one sample in a study of T cell changes during pregnancy in multiple sclerosis. Only in-frame clones appear in the TCRdb table, and some are missing; sequencing was by immunoSEQ multiplex PCR. The table records about 50,000 clones, around 94% of them present only once. Here the sequenced sample was CD4+ T cells from peripheral blood mononuclear cells, taken in the third trimester of pregnancy. The receptor source for this set is a female donor with multiple sclerosis, enrolled in a pregnancy study. The CDR3 runs from the conserved cysteine through the conserved F or W. The order of the fields is J gene, clone size, V gene, D gene, CDR3 DNA, CDR3 protein. D genes are given only for firm matches. Clone size, where shown, is once, few, many, or a class for clones that have expanded.

j_call: TRBJ1-5; clone_size: once; v_call: TRBV7-2; d_call: TRBD1; cdr3_nt: TGTGCCAGCAGCTCCCAGACAGGGCTTAATCAGCCCCAGCATTTT; cdr3_aa: CASSSQTGLNQPQHF
j_call: TRBJ1-3; clone_size: -; v_call: TRBV7-2; d_call: TRBD1; cdr3_nt: TGTGCCAGCAGATCGGGACAGGGAGAAAACACCATATATTTT; cdr3_aa: CASRSGQGENTIYF
j_call: TRBJ2-7; clone_size: -; v_call: TRBV18; d_call: TRBD1; cdr3_nt: TGTGCCAGCTCACCAAGAGGGGGCGCCTCCGGTGAGCAGTACTTC; cdr3_aa: CASSPRGGASGEQYF
j_call: TRBJ1-3; clone_size: -; v_call: TRBV6-1; d_call: TRBD1; cdr3_nt: TGTGCCAGCAGTGGTCAGGGGGCTGGAAACACCATATATTTT; cdr3_aa: CASSGQGAGNTIYF
j_call: TRBJ2-7; clone_size: -; v_call: TRBV30; d_call: -; cdr3_nt: TGTGCCTGGAGGACTACTTACGAGCAGTACTTC; cdr3_aa: CAWRTTYEQYF
j_call: TRBJ1-3; clone_size: -; v_call: TRBV25-1; d_call: -; cdr3_nt: TGTGCCAGCACCCCACTGGGCGGGAGAGGCTCTGGAAACACCATATATTTT; cdr3_aa: CASTPLGGRGSGNTIYF
j_call: TRBJ1-1; clone_size: -; v_call: TRBV29-1; d_call: -; cdr3_nt: TGCAGCGTTGTCAGTCCCCAAGCTTTCTTT; cdr3_aa: CSVVSPQAFF
j_call: TRBJ1-2; clone_size: -; v_call: TRBV5-4; d_call: -; cdr3_nt: TGTGCCAGCAGCTCCACGGAGGCGCGAGGCTACACCTTC; cdr3_aa: CASSSTEARGYTF
j_call: TRBJ1-2; clone_size: -; v_call: TRBV5-4; d_call: TRBD1; cdr3_nt: TGTGCCAGCAGCGCGGGACAGGCTTGGCTCTATGGCTACACCTTC; cdr3_aa: CASSAGQAWLYGYTF
j_call: TRBJ2-1; clone_size: few; v_call: TRBV10-2; d_call: -; cdr3_nt: TGCGCCACCTCCTCCAGGGCCGTGTACAATGAGCAGTTCTTC; cdr3_aa: CATSSRAVYNEQFF
j_call: TRBJ2-3; clone_size: -; v_call: TRBV7-3; d_call: -; cdr3_nt: TGTGCCAGCAGTCCACACCCCCGGGGTAATTTAGTCGATACGCAGTATTTT; cdr3_aa: CASSPHPRGNLVDTQYF
j_call: TRBJ2-7; clone_size: -; v_call: TRBV29-1; d_call: TRBD1; cdr3_nt: TGCAGCGCCGGGACAGTAGGCTACGAGCAGTACTTC; cdr3_aa: CSAGTVGYEQYF
j_call: TRBJ2-3; clone_size: -; v_call: TRBV6-1; d_call: -; cdr3_nt: TGTGCCAGCAGCGCTATCGGTCGCACAGATACGCAGTATTTT; cdr3_aa: CASSAIGRTDTQYF
j_call: TRBJ2-5; clone_size: few; v_call: TRBV7-2; d_call: TRBD2; cdr3_nt: TGTGCCAGCAGCTTAGGGGCCCGACTAGCGGAAGAGACCCAGTACTTC; cdr3_aa: CASSLGARLAEETQYF
j_call: TRBJ1-2; clone_size: -; v_call: TRBV11-1; d_call: -; cdr3_nt: TGTGCCAGCAGCCCCTACCTCGGGGGGGCAGGAGATGGCTACACCTTC; cdr3_aa: CASSPYLGGAGDGYTF
j_call: TRBJ2-3; clone_size: few; v_call: TRBV5-6; d_call: TRBD2; cdr3_nt: TGTGCCAGCAGCTCCCCTAGCGGGGGGCGGAGAGATACGCAGTATTTT; cdr3_aa: CASSSPSGGRRDTQYF
j_call: TRBJ1-1; clone_size: -; v_call: TRBV5-1; d_call: TRBD1; cdr3_nt: TGCGCCAGCAGCTTGCGAGGAGACAGGGCTTATGGAGATATGAACACTGAAGCTTTCTTT; cdr3_aa: CASSLRGDRAYGDMNTEAFF
j_call: TRBJ1-1; clone_size: -; v_call: TRBV7-2; d_call: TRBD1; cdr3_nt: TGTGCCAGCAGCTTGGACAGGTGGAACACTGAAGCTTTCTTT; cdr3_aa: CASSLDRWNTEAFF
j_call: TRBJ2-7; clone_size: -; v_call: TRBV6-1; d_call: -; cdr3_nt: TGTGCCAGCAGTGCGGAGGGCCTGGGGGCCTACGAGCAGTACTTC; cdr3_aa: CASSAEGLGAYEQYF
j_call: TRBJ1-5; clone_size: -; v_call: TRBV2; d_call: TRBD1; cdr3_nt: TGTGCCAGCAGTCCTTACAGGGGGCGCAGAAACATCATTCAGCCCCAGCATTTT; cdr3_aa: CASSPYRGRRNIIQPQHF
j_call: TRBJ1-2; clone_size: -; v_call: TRBV6-1; d_call: -; cdr3_nt: TGTGCCAGCAGTGTTCAGGGTGACTATGGCTACACCTTC; cdr3_aa: CASSVQGDYGYTF
j_call: TRBJ2-2; clone_size: -; v_call: TRBV7-9; d_call: TRBD1; cdr3_nt: TGTGCCAGCAGCCCCGGGACAGGGGTTACCGGGGAGCTGTTTTTT; cdr3_aa: CASSPGTGVTGELFF
j_call: TRBJ1-2; clone_size: -; v_call: TRBV18; d_call: TRBD1; cdr3_nt: TGTGCCAGCTCACCACCGGGGACAGGGGGCTCTGGCTACACCTTC; cdr3_aa: CASSPPGTGGSGYTF
j_call: TRBJ1-1; clone_size: -; v_call: TRBV25-1; d_call: -; cdr3_nt: TGTGCCAGCAGGAGGTCGGGAGCGGCTGAAGCTTTCTTT; cdr3_aa: CASRRSGAAEAFF
j_call: TRBJ1-1; clone_size: -; v_call: TRBV6-5; d_call: -; cdr3_nt: TGTGCCAGCAGTTACGGGGGGGGGAGCACTGAAGCTTTCTTT; cdr3_aa: CASSYGGGSTEAFF
j_call: TRBJ1-5; clone_size: -; v_call: TRBV7-6; d_call: -; cdr3_nt: TGTGCCAGCAGCTCCCCCCCCGAGGCAATCAGCCCCCAGCATTTT; cdr3_aa: CASSSPPEAISPQHF
j_call: TRBJ2-7; clone_size: -; v_call: TRBV11-1; d_call: -; cdr3_nt: TGTGCCAGCAGCTTACAGGGTAGAGTGCCCTACGAGCAGTACTTC; cdr3_aa: CASSLQGRVPYEQYF
j_call: TRBJ2-4; clone_size: once; v_call: TRBV7-9; d_call: -; cdr3_nt: TGTGCCAGCAGCCAACCCACAGGGCACCTCAAAAACATTCAGTACTTC; cdr3_aa: CASSQPTGHLKNIQYF
j_call: TRBJ1-5; clone_size: -; v_call: TRBV6-5; d_call: -; cdr3_nt: TGTGCCAGCAGTCCAGGGGACAATCAGCCCCAGCATTTT; cdr3_aa: CASSPGDNQPQHF
j_call: TRBJ2-7; clone_size: -; v_call: TRBV5-1; d_call: -; cdr3_nt: TGCGCCAGCAGCTTGGCGGGGAGCTACGAGCAGTACTTC; cdr3_aa: CASSLAGSYEQYF
j_call: TRBJ1-2; clone_size: -; v_call: TRBV5-6; d_call: TRBD1; cdr3_nt: TGTGCCAGCAGCTCGCCCGACAGGGAAGGCTACACCTTC; cdr3_aa: CASSSPDREGYTF
j_call: TRBJ1-2; clone_size: -; v_call: TRBV5-6; d_call: -; cdr3_nt: TGTGCCAGCAGCACGGTGGGCCCTATGTATGGCTACACCTTC; cdr3_aa: CASSTVGPMYGYTF
j_call: TRBJ1-3; clone_size: -; v_call: TRBV6-1; d_call: -; cdr3_nt: TGTGCCAGCACCTTCGGTGGAAACACCATATATTTT; cdr3_aa: CASTFGGNTIYF
j_call: TRBJ2-1; clone_size: -; v_call: TRBV2; d_call: TRBD1; cdr3_nt: TGTGCCAGCAGGACAGGGACAGGGGAATACAATGAGCAGTTCTTC; cdr3_aa: CASRTGTGEYNEQFF
j_call: TRBJ2-1; clone_size: -; v_call: TRBV9; d_call: -; cdr3_nt: TGTGCCAGCAGCGCCCATGGGGGGGGGCGGGAAAATGAGCAGTTCTTC; cdr3_aa: CASSAHGGGRENEQFF
j_call: TRBJ1-1; clone_size: -; v_call: TRBV20-1; d_call: -; cdr3_nt: TGCAGTGCTCTGTGGGGAGATGAAGCTTTCTTT; cdr3_aa: CSALWGDEAFF
j_call: TRBJ1-2; clone_size: once; v_call: TRBV7-9; d_call: TRBD1; cdr3_nt: TGTGCCAGCAGCTTAGCAGGGGGCCTTAACTATGGCTACACCTTC; cdr3_aa: CASSLAGGLNYGYTF
j_call: TRBJ2-7; clone_size: -; v_call: TRBV11-2; d_call: TRBD1; cdr3_nt: TGTGCCAGCAGTGACGGACAGGGGAGGCACGAGCAGTACTTC; cdr3_aa: CASSDGQGRHEQYF
j_call: TRBJ1-1; clone_size: once; v_call: TRBV2; d_call: TRBD1; cdr3_nt: TGTGCCAGCTCGCGACAGGGGGCAATGAACACTGAAGCTTTCTTT; cdr3_aa: CASSRQGAMNTEAFF
j_call: TRBJ1-5; clone_size: -; v_call: TRBV29-1; d_call: -; cdr3_nt: TGCAGCGCCCGGGCTCCCGGGGGCAATCAGCCCCAGCATTTT; cdr3_aa: CSARAPGGNQPQHF
j_call: TRBJ1-6; clone_size: -; v_call: TRBV5-6; d_call: TRBD1; cdr3_nt: TGTGCCAGCAGCTTAGGGACAGGGGCGTTAAATTCACCCCTCCACTTT; cdr3_aa: CASSLGTGALNSPLHF
j_call: TRBJ2-1; clone_size: once; v_call: TRBV5-4; d_call: TRBD2; cdr3_nt: TGTGCCAGCGAGGAGCGGGGGAGGATCGATGAGCAGTTCTTC; cdr3_aa: CASEERGRIDEQFF
j_call: TRBJ2-3; clone_size: -; v_call: TRBV5-1; d_call: TRBD2; cdr3_nt: TGCGCCAGCAGCTTTGAGCGGGGGGACACAGATACGCAGTATTTT; cdr3_aa: CASSFERGDTDTQYF
j_call: TRBJ2-3; clone_size: once; v_call: TRBV27; d_call: -; cdr3_nt: TGTGCCAGCTTTTCACGGACACCTACAGATACGCAGTATTTT; cdr3_aa: CASFSRTPTDTQYF
j_call: TRBJ2-3; clone_size: -; v_call: TRBV18; d_call: TRBD1; cdr3_nt: TGTGCCAGCTCACCGGAGACAGGGAGTTCAGATACGCAGTATTTT; cdr3_aa: CASSPETGSSDTQYF
j_call: TRBJ1-2; clone_size: -; v_call: TRBV13; d_call: TRBD1; cdr3_nt: TGTGCCAGCAGCTTAGGGCAGGGGGCGGACTATGGCTACACCTTC; cdr3_aa: CASSLGQGADYGYTF
j_call: TRBJ1-6; clone_size: -; v_call: TRBV30; d_call: -; cdr3_nt: TGTGCCTGGAAGGCGAGGGATCATAATTCACCCCTCCACTTT; cdr3_aa: CAWKARDHNSPLHF
j_call: TRBJ1-1; clone_size: -; v_call: TRBV27; d_call: TRBD1; cdr3_nt: TGTGCCAGCAGTTCAGGGGGGAGCACTGAAGCTTTCTTT; cdr3_aa: CASSSGGSTEAFF
j_call: TRBJ2-3; clone_size: -; v_call: TRBV4-3; d_call: -; cdr3_nt: TGCGCCAGCAGCCAAGAAGGAGTCACAGATACGCAGTATTTT; cdr3_aa: CASSQEGVTDTQYF
j_call: TRBJ2-2; clone_size: -; v_call: TRBV6-5; d_call: -; cdr3_nt: TGTGCCAGCAGTTACGGCCGGGTAGGCACCGGGGAGCTGTTTTTT; cdr3_aa: CASSYGRVGTGELFF
j_call: TRBJ2-3; clone_size: -; v_call: TRBV7-9; d_call: -; cdr3_nt: TGTGCCAGCAGCTTCAGCCAGGCCGATACGCAGTATTTT; cdr3_aa: CASSFSQADTQYF
j_call: TRBJ2-1; clone_size: -; v_call: TRBV9; d_call: -; cdr3_nt: TGTGCCAGCAGCGAGGGGACTCGTGCTAGCTCCTACAATGAGCAGTTCTTC; cdr3_aa: CASSEGTRASSYNEQFF
j_call: TRBJ1-2; clone_size: -; v_call: TRBV7-2; d_call: TRBD1; cdr3_nt: TGTGCCAGCAGCTTTTGGGGACAGGGAAAGCAGAATGGCTACACCTTC; cdr3_aa: CASSFWGQGKQNGYTF
j_call: TRBJ1-1; clone_size: once; v_call: TRBV6-6; d_call: TRBD1; cdr3_nt: TGTGCCAGCAGTAGGGGGGACAGGGCAAAAACTGAAGCTTTCTTT; cdr3_aa: CASSRGDRAKTEAFF
j_call: TRBJ2-3; clone_size: -; v_call: TRBV5-4; d_call: TRBD1; cdr3_nt: TGTGCCAGCCACGACAGGGGCACAGATACGCAGTATTTT; cdr3_aa: CASHDRGTDTQYF
j_call: TRBJ2-7; clone_size: -; v_call: TRBV12-5; d_call: -; cdr3_nt: TGTGCTAGTGGACAGTCAGGCTACGAGCAGTACTTC; cdr3_aa: CASGQSGYEQYF
j_call: TRBJ2-7; clone_size: -; v_call: TRBV15; d_call: -; cdr3_nt: TGTGCCACCAGCAGAGATCGGGTTTCTACCTACGAGCAGTACTTC; cdr3_aa: CATSRDRVSTYEQYF
j_call: TRBJ2-5; clone_size: -; v_call: TRBV11-1; d_call: -; cdr3_nt: TGTGCCAGCAGCGACAGCCTCCAAGAGACCCAGTACTTC; cdr3_aa: CASSDSLQETQYF
j_call: TRBJ2-3; clone_size: -; v_call: TRBV5-4; d_call: -; cdr3_nt: TGTGCCAGCAGCCGCTTCGGACAACAACACAGCACAGATACGCAGTATTTT; cdr3_aa: CASSRFGQQHSTDTQYF